This passage covers 18 T cell receptor beta chains from one sample sequenced in a study of cytomegalovirus exposure and HLA in healthy donors. The PCR used 60 Vbeta and 13 Jbeta primers. Assay used: immunoSEQ multiplex PCR; TCRdb lists only in-frame clones, some missing. This sample has about 160,000 clones, with 80% to 90% found just once. The sample taken for sequencing was PBMCs. The receptor set was obtained from a woman under 40 in good health and CMV-seropositive.

The rearrangement links TRBV11-3 to TRBJ2-3; D is perhaps TRBD1 (5 bases). V was trimmed by 1 base and J by 3 bases, leaving 11 bases between them. Germline V gene lookup returns CDR1 SGHNT and CDR2 YENEEA. The CDR3 runs 15 residues. The CDR3 region has the DNA TGTGCCAGCAGCTTAGGGGGCGATTTAACAGATACGCAGTATTTT. It yields the protein CASSLGGDLTDTQYF.

The chain combines TRBV6-4 with TRBJ1-2; 8 bases map to TRBD1. The CDR3 is 17 residues long. Germline V CDR1 and CDR2: MRHNA, SNTAGT. Trimming removed 0 bases from V and 6 bases from J; junction bases left unmatched: 12. CDR3 sequence: CASSDSGASGGGHGYTF. The CDR3 nucleotides are TGTGCCAGCAGTGACTCTGGCGCATCAGGGGGCGGACATGGCTACACCTTC.

The V and J genes are TRBV4-1 and TRBJ2-4; 9 bases align to TRBD1. CDR1 and CDR2 from the germline V gene are MGHRA and YSYEKL. The CDR3 totals 16 residues. J was trimmed by 3 bases and V by 4 bases; bases with no gene match: 7. Here the CDR3 DNA reads TGCGCCAGCAGCCTACAGGGGGCTGGAGTCAAAAACATTCAGTACTTC. Its protein product is CASSLQGAGVKNIQYF.

The chain links TRBV2 to TRBJ1-4; D not resolved. This CDR3 has 13 amino acids. Germline CDR1 reads SNHLY; CDR2 reads FYNNEI. Between the trimmed V and J ends, which lost 6 bases and 0 bases, there was a span of 5 bases. The CDR3 bases are TGTGCCAGCAGAATCTCAACTAATGAAAAACTGTTTTTT. Protein product: CASRISTNEKLFF.

In its sample, this clone was seen a few times. V is TRBV4-2 and J is TRBJ1-2; D perhaps matches TRBD1 (6 bases). Germline V gene lookup returns CDR1 LGHNA and CDR2 YNFKEQ. The CDR3 spans 14 residues. The V gene lost 1 base and the J gene lost 2 bases, with 8 bases spanning the gap. The CDR3 protein is CASSQGQVNYGYTF. The CDR3 DNA is TGTGCCAGCAGCCAAGGACAGGTCAACTATGGCTACACCTTC.

The chain carries TRBV30 and TRBJ1-5, with D possibly TRBD1 on 6 matching bases. Germline values: CDR1 GTSNPN, CDR2 SVGIG (reference sequence). Trimming stripped 0 bases from V and 2 bases from J, with 11 bases between. CDR3 length: 15 amino acids. Here the CDR3 DNA reads TGTGCCTGGAGTGTCCAGACAGGTCGCAATCAGCCCCAGCATTTT. Translation: CAWSVQTGRNQPQHF.

The chain recombines TRBV2 with TRBJ2-3; TRBD1 might be the D (5 bases). The CDR3 has 12 residues. V lost 6 bases and J lost 9, with 13 bases in between. The germline V gene encodes CDR1 SNHLY and CDR2 FYNNEI. The CDR3 spells CASRTDTATQYF. CDR3 in DNA: TGTGCCAGCAGGACGGACACCGCCACGCAGTATTTT. Based on the CDR3 plus reference TRBV2 and TRBJ2-3, the full variable domain is EPEVTQTPSHQVTQMGQEVILRCVPISNHLYFYWYRQILGQKVEFLVSFYNNEISEKSEIFDDQFSVERPDGSNFTLKIRSTKLEDSAMYFCASRTDTATQYFGPGTRLTVL.

Concerning this clone itself: At the DNA level, this CDR3 is encoded by other sequences in the same sample as well. The chain carries TRBV5-1 and TRBJ2-7; 7 positions agree with TRBD1. The length of the CDR3 is 14 residues. CDR1 and CDR2 from the germline V gene are SGHRS and YFSETQ. J lost 2 bases, V lost 8 bases, and 10 bases had no gene match. The CDR3, as DNA: TGCGCCAGTAGCATCAGTGGACAGGCCTACGAGCAGTACTTC. Its translation is CASSISGQAYEQYF. The full variable domain, rest sourced from reference TRBV5-1 and TRBJ2-7, is KAGVTQTPRYLIKTRGQQVTLSCSPISGHRSVSWYQQTPGQGLQFLFEYFSETQRNKGNFPGRFSGRQFSNSRSEMNVSTLELGDSALYLCASSISGQAYEQYFGPGTRLTVT.

V and J are TRBV29-1 and TRBJ1-1; no definite D call. The CDR3 sequence is 13 residues long. Trimming stripped 7 bases from V and 0 bases from J, with 12 bases between. The germline V gene encodes CDR1 SQVTM and CDR2 ANQGSEA. CDR3 sequence (DNA): TGCAGCGCCACGCGAGGGATGAACACTGAAGCTTTCTTT. Translation: CSATRGMNTEAFF.

Notes on this clone: The same CDR3 arises from other DNA sequences in this sample as well. V gene TRBV7-2 combines with J gene TRBJ2-1, with 8 bases identical to TRBD2. The germline V gene has CDR1 SGHTA and CDR2 FQGNSA. The CDR3 has 14 amino acids. J lost 6 bases, V lost 5 bases, and 6 bases had no gene match. CDR3 coding DNA: TGTGCCAGCAGCCTCCGGGGGGGACGCAATGAGCAGTTCTTC. Protein product: CASSLRGGRNEQFF.

The J gene is TRBJ2-5, the V gene TRBV7-6; tentative D call: TRBD1 (6 bases). The CDR3 loop spans 11 amino acids. Germline V gives CDR1 SGHVS, CDR2 FNYEAQ. The ends were cut back, 5 bases at V and 9 bases at J, with 10 bases in the middle. CDR3 in amino acids: CASSLDRSQYF. The CDR3 DNA reads TGTGCCAGCAGCCTAGACAGGTCCCAGTACTTC.

This clone has only one observation. The genes are TRBV7-6 and TRBJ1-3; TRBD1 aligns across 7 bases. Trimming took 1 base from V and 0 from J; bases not matched to a gene: 6. The CDR3 covers 17 residues. Germline assignment: CDR1 SGHVS and CDR2 FNYEAQ. The CDR3 region is CASSLEAGGSSGNTIYF. The CDR3 DNA reads as TGTGCCAGCAGCTTAGAGGCAGGGGGAAGCTCTGGAAACACCATATATTTT.

Note on this clone: Additional DNA sequences in this sample encode the identical CDR3. The chain combines TRBV10-3 with TRBJ1-2, with TRBD1 matching over 8 bases. This CDR3 comprises 12 residues. J was trimmed by 7 bases and V by 8 bases; bases with no gene match: 6. CDR1 is ENHRY and CDR2 is SYGVKD in the germline V gene. The CDR3 nucleotides read TGTGCCATCCGACAGGGGCAGGGTGGCTACACCTTC. This codes for CAIRQGQGGYTF.

CDR3 sequence reads: CASSQGQGRAYEQYF. In DNA, the CDR3 is TGTGCCAGCAGCCAGGGACAGGGGAGGGCCTACGAGCAGTACTTC. The chain employs TRBV7-3 and TRBJ2-7, with 10 bases identical to TRBD1. CDR1 is SGHTA and CDR2 is FQGTGA in the germline V gene. The CDR3 extends over 15 amino acids. With V trimmed by 5 bases and J by 2 bases, 6 bases remained unmatched. The full variable domain, with the rest looked up from reference TRBV7-3 and TRBJ2-7, is GAGVSQTPSNKVTEKGKYVELRCDPISGHTALYWYRQSLGQGPEFLIYFQGTGAADDSGLPNDRFFAVRPEGSVSTLKIQRTERGDSAVYLCASSQGQGRAYEQYFGPGTRLTVT.

The CDR3 loop is CASRPTPRQGLEEQYF. The CDR3, as DNA: TGCGCCAGCAGGCCGACTCCCAGACAGGGGTTAGAGGAGCAGTACTTC. The chain recombines TRBV4-1 with TRBJ2-7, with 8 bases matching TRBD1. The CDR3 runs 16 residues. The germline V gene encodes CDR1 MGHRA and CDR2 YSYEKL. J lost 7 bases, V lost 6 bases, and 17 bases had no gene match.

This clone appeared a few times. This sequence joins TRBV4-1 and TRBJ2-2; 7 nucleotides align to TRBD2. Per germline, CDR1 MGHRA and CDR2 YSYEKL. The V and J ends lost 4 bases and 2 bases, in that order; junction bases with no gene match: 7. The CDR3 has 16 amino acids. The chain's CDR3 is CASSPGLGANTGELFF. CDR3 nucleotides: TGCGCCAGCAGCCCAGGACTAGGGGCAAACACCGGGGAGCTGTTTTTT.

The chain combines TRBV29-1 with TRBJ2-3; TRBD1 might be the D (6 bases). V was pared by 1 base and J by 3 bases, with 11 bases between. The CDR3 loop spans 14 amino acids. Looked up from germline, CDR1 is SQVTM and CDR2 is ANQGSEA. The CDR3 nucleotides read TGCAGCGTTGAAGGCTCACAGGGTACAGATACGCAGTATTTT. Its protein product is CSVEGSQGTDTQYF.

CDR3 bases: TGTGCCAGCAGTTTCTCAACAGGGGACTCAACTATCAATGAGCAGTTCTTC. Its translation is CASSFSTGDSTINEQFF. The rearrangement links TRBV27 to TRBJ2-1, with D possibly TRBD1 on 7 matching bases. Germline lookup yields CDR1 MNHEY and CDR2 SMNVEV (reference sequence). V was trimmed by 3 bases and J by 6 bases, leaving 21 bases between them. The length of the CDR3 is 17 residues.